These T cell receptor beta chains were read from a single sample in a study of cytomegalovirus exposure and HLA in healthy donors. Measured with immunoSEQ multiplex PCR; TCRdb has only the in-frame clones, and not every one. This table holds 150,000 to 200,000 clones, about 80% found once. Sequenced material: PBMCs. Every receptor here comes from a woman aged 50 to 65 in good health and CMV-seronegative. CDR3s include the opening cysteine and the closing phenylalanine or tryptophan. The order of the fields is clone size, D gene, J gene, V gene, CDR3 protein, CDR3 DNA. A D gene is named only where the DNA matches it firmly. Some rows mark clone size as missing; the rest say once, few, many or name a class of expanded clone.

NA	NA	TRBJ1-1	TRBV30	CAWSSGYTEAFF	TGTGCCTGGAGTTCGGGGTACACTGAAGCTTTCTTT
NA	NA	TRBJ2-2	TRBV5-1	CASSPGQSYTGELFF	TGCGCCAGCAGCCCAGGACAGAGTTACACCGGGGAGCTGTTTTTT
once	NA	TRBJ2-7	TRBV7-9	CASSLVVSGWDEQYF	TGTGCCAGCAGCCTAGTGGTTTCGGGGTGGGACGAGCAGTACTTC
NA	TRBD1	TRBJ2-7	TRBV28	CGSTGYDEQYF	TGTGGGTCGACAGGGTACGACGAGCAGTACTTC
NA	NA	TRBJ2-7	TRBV2	CASSVRRDLGDEQYF	TGTGCCAGCAGTGTTAGGAGGGACCTGGGGGACGAGCAGTACTTC
NA	TRBD1	TRBJ1-1	TRBV18	CASSHTTGGYEAFF	TGTGCCAGCTCACATACGACAGGGGGGTATGAAGCTTTCTTT
NA	NA	TRBJ2-7	TRBV27	CASSLGLALYEQYF	TGTGCCAGCAGCCTTGGCCTAGCGCTATACGAGCAGTACTTC
NA	TRBD1	TRBJ2-4	TRBV9	CASSVARGQGQNIQYF	TGTGCCAGCAGCGTAGCCCGGGGACAGGGACAAAACATTCAGTACTTC
NA	NA	TRBJ2-7	TRBV6-1	CASTHRDPYEQYF	TGTGCCAGCACCCACAGGGACCCCTACGAGCAGTACTTC
NA	NA	TRBJ2-5	TRBV9	CASSPLGAPLETQYF	TGTGCCAGCAGCCCTCTGGGGGCTCCTCTGGAGACCCAGTACTTC
NA	TRBD1	TRBJ2-7	TRBV27	CASSNRGYEQYF	TGTGCCAGCAGTAACAGGGGCTACGAGCAGTACTTC
NA	TRBD1	TRBJ1-5	TRBV27	CASSLFGTGNQPQHF	TGTGCCAGCAGTTTATTCGGGACAGGGAATCAGCCCCAGCATTTT
few	TRBD1	TRBJ1-1	TRBV30	CAWRRRTGLAEAFF	TGTGCCTGGAGAAGACGGACAGGTCTCGCTGAAGCTTTCTTT
NA	TRBD1	TRBJ2-7	TRBV10-3	CATRETGGIDEQYF	TGTGCCACAAGAGAGACAGGGGGTATCGACGAGCAGTACTTC
few	TRBD1	TRBJ1-3	TRBV10-3	CAISGTGRSGNTIYF	TGTGCCATCAGTGGGACAGGCCGCTCTGGAAACACCATATATTTT
NA	NA	TRBJ2-7	TRBV5-6	CASSLVSYEQYF	TGTGCCAGCAGCTTGGTGAGCTACGAGCAGTACTTC
NA	TRBD2	TRBJ2-1	TRBV13	CASSLFRTSSYNEQFF	TGTGCCAGCAGCTTATTTAGGACTAGCTCCTACAATGAGCAGTTCTTC
once	TRBD1	TRBJ2-7	TRBV28	CAIRRTGVSSGQYF	TGTGCCATACGAAGGACAGGGGTCTCCTCGGGGCAGTACTTC
NA	TRBD1	TRBJ1-3	TRBV10-2	CASRPGQGAGNTIYF	TGCGCCAGCAGGCCGGGACAGGGGGCTGGAAACACCATATATTTT
NA	NA	TRBJ2-2	TRBV7-2	CASSSLVRTPTGELFF	TGTGCCAGCAGTTCCCTCGTCCGGACACCCACCGGGGAGCTGTTTTTT
NA	TRBD1	TRBJ2-7	TRBV5-6	CASSFGTGEYEQYF	TGTGCCAGCAGTTTTGGGACAGGGGAGTACGAGCAGTACTTC
NA	TRBD2	TRBJ2-1	TRBV15	CATSRLAGVLNEQFF	TGTGCCACCAGCAGACTAGCGGGGGTTTTAAATGAGCAGTTCTTC
NA	TRBD2	TRBJ2-3	TRBV2	CASRSGRLAGADTQYF	TGTGCCAGCAGGTCAGGGAGGCTAGCGGGAGCAGATACGCAGTATTTT
NA	TRBD1	TRBJ2-2	TRBV12-5	CASGLRQGNTGELFF	TGTGCTAGTGGTTTGCGACAGGGGAACACCGGGGAGCTGTTTTTT
NA	NA	TRBJ1-5	TRBV20-1	CSARLTREQHF	TGCAGTGCTAGACTAACGAGGGAACAGCATTTT
few	TRBD2	TRBJ2-1	TRBV7-9	CATRAGDNEQFF	TGTGCCACGAGAGCGGGGGACAATGAGCAGTTCTTC
NA	NA	TRBJ1-4	TRBV15	CATSLGKGKSATNEKLFF	TGTGCCACCAGCCTCGGGAAGGGTAAATCAGCAACTAATGAAAAACTGTTTTTT
NA	TRBD1	TRBJ2-4	TRBV2	CASRETGTAKNIQYF	TGTGCCAGCAGGGAGACAGGGACGGCCAAAAACATTCAGTACTTC
few	NA	TRBJ2-3	TRBV6-5	CASSYNLATDTQYF	TGTGCCAGCAGTTACAATCTGGCCACAGATACGCAGTATTTT
NA	TRBD1	TRBJ2-6	TRBV28	CASSSGTGRSGANVLTF	TGTGCCAGCAGTTCCGGGACAGGACGCTCTGGGGCCAACGTCCTGACTTTC
NA	TRBD2	TRBJ2-1	TRBV5-6	CASSLDSSGGAYNEQFF	TGTGCCAGCAGCTTGGATTCTAGCGGGGGGGCCTACAATGAGCAGTTCTTC